The clone carrying this T cell receptor (beta chain) was found once. The data originate from a study of blood T cell repertoires in COVID-19. Study in general: COVID-19 samples from acute and convalescent phases originated in the United States, Italy and Spain. Sample material is recorded as cDNA or gDNA derived from T cells, B-cell-depleted T cells, or PBMCs.

The protocol was immunoSEQ multiplex PCR, while the TCRdb copy is restricted to in-frame clones and leaves out a portion. This sample has over 50,000 clones, with approximately 77% found just once. Germline CDR1 and CDR2: KGHSH and LQKENI. The CDR3 contains 14 residues. The V and J ends lost 2 bases and 6 bases respectively, with 13 bases between them. The V gene is TRBV18, the J gene TRBJ1-1; D not certain. This sequence originates from a woman in her seventies with COVID-19, enrolled during active disease. The material sequenced was peripheral blood. The CDR3 DNA sequence: TGTGCCAGCTCACCAAACGACGGGGATCCTGAAGCTTTCTTT. Encoded protein: CASSPNDGDPEAFF.